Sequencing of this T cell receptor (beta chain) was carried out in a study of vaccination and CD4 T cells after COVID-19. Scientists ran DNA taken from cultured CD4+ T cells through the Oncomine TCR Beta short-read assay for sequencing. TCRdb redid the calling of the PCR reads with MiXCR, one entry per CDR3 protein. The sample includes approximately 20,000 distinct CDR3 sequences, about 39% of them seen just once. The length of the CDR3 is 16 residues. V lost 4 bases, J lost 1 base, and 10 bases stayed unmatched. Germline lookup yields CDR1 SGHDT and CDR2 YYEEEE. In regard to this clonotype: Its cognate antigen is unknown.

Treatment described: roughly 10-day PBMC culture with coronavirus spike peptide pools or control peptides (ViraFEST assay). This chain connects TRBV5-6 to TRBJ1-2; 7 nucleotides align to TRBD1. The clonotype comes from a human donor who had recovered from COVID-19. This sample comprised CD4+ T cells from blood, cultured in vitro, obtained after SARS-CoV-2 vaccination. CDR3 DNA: TGTGCCAGCAGCCCACAGGGGAGGGGCCATAACTATGGCTACACCTTC. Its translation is CASSPQGRGHNYGYTF.